This T cell receptor (beta chain) was obtained from a study of beta chain features in type 1 diabetes. This clone was observed once. The antigen is unknown. All of the isolated RNA was reverse transcribed, so expressed TCRB transcripts were sequenced. Clones were sequenced by immunoSEQ multiplex PCR, and TCRdb holds only the in-frame ones, with some missing. The table lists about 260,000 clones, around 68% of them singletons, with 0.053% in the top ten. Study outcomes and limitations: Sampled from patients, naive, central memory and Treg TCRB repertoires appeared more similar than those sampled from healthy donors. Shortening of TCRB CDR3s, moderate but significant, appeared in all four CD4+ subsets of Type 1 diabetes patients.

The germline V and J ends were trimmed by 4 bases and 4 bases, with 8 bases remaining between them. Per germline, CDR1 SNHLY and CDR2 FYNNEI. This CDR3 region has 13 residues. Cells sorted by CD45RO/CCR7/CD25/CD127/CD95/CD27 comprised CD4+ naive, central memory, regulatory and stem cell-like memory cells. The sequence was collected from a man aged 30 to 39 in good health. V and J are TRBV2 and TRBJ2-1; unclear D gene. Sequencing input: naive CD4+ T cells from blood. CDR3 loop: CASSVTAYNEQFF. In nucleotides, the CDR3 is TGTGCCAGCAGTGTTACAGCTTACAATGAGCAGTTCTTC.